This T cell receptor beta chain emerged from a study of beta chain features in type 1 diabetes. Broader study findings: With patients and controls alike, PCR might favor shorter templates to an equal degree. Patients' naive, central memory and Treg TCRB repertoires seemed closer to one another than those of healthy donors.

The CDR3 runs to 13 residues. Germline V gene sequence: CDR1 KGHSH, CDR2 LQKENI. Trimming left V 2 bases short and J 3 bases short, with 8 bases between. Sorted populations were all over 98% pure. This clone was picked up many times. Its antigen is unidentified. Reverse transcription of all isolated RNA meant that expressed TCRB transcripts were sequenced. The protocol was immunoSEQ multiplex PCR, while the TCRdb copy is restricted to in-frame clones and leaves out a portion. This sample has about 360,000 clones, with over 10% found just once. The receptor comes from a man aged 18 to 29 in good health. V usage is TRBV18 and J usage is TRBJ2-7; TRBD1 is a possible D gene (6 bases). What was sequenced was naive CD4+ T cells from blood. CDR3 residues: CASSPVQGYEQYF. In DNA form, the CDR3 reads TGTGCCAGCTCACCAGTACAGGGCTACGAGCAGTACTTC.